This TCR beta chain was sequenced during a study of T cells in localized non-small cell lung cancer. Generated by immunoSEQ multiplex PCR, the TCRdb table keeps only in-frame clones and is missing some. The repertoire holds approximately 35,000 clones, with less than 95% as singletons. The sequence was obtained from a female donor at least 60 years old with stage II lung adenocarcinoma. The source was peripheral blood mononuclear cells, collected before any cancer treatment.

CDR3 in DNA: TGTGCCAGCAGTATCCGACAGGGGACCTATGGCTACACCTTC. Protein: CASSIRQGTYGYTF. This chain joins TRBV28 and TRBJ1-2, with 8 positions matching TRBD1. This CDR3 is built from 14 residues. Germline lookup yields CDR1 MDHEN and CDR2 SYDVKM. Trimming removed 5 bases from V and 4 bases from J; junction bases left unmatched: 6.